Below are 27 T cell receptor beta chains sequenced from a single sample in a study of blood T cell repertoires in COVID-19. TCRdb's copy holds only in-frame clones and misses some; the assay was immunoSEQ multiplex PCR. This table holds more than 150,000 clones, around 94% found once. The sequenced sample consisted of peripheral blood. These receptors all stem from a man aged 30-40 years with COVID-19, enrolled during active disease.

The chain couples TRBV6-6 to TRBJ1-5; D ambiguous. The CDR3 sequence is 12 residues long. Germline V gives CDR1 MNHNY, CDR2 SVGAGI (reference sequence). The V and J ends lost 6 bases and 7 bases respectively, with 10 bases between them. The CDR3 DNA reads TGTGCCAGCAGCTCGGGAGGACAGCCCCAGCATTTT. It encodes CASSSGGQPQHF.

This chain connects TRBV4-1 to TRBJ1-3; unclear D gene. CDR1 and CDR2 from the germline V gene are MGHRA and YSYEKL. V was shortened by 2 bases and J by 0 bases, with 17 bases between the two germline ends. The CDR3 runs to 18 residues. This CDR3 reads CASSQTLGRAYSGNTIYF. The CDR3 DNA is TGCGCCAGCAGCCAAACTCTCGGGCGGGCCTACTCTGGAAACACCATATATTTT.

V and J are TRBV9 and TRBJ2-2; D unclear. Trimming cost V 0 bases and J 7 bases, with 16 bases left between them. This CDR3 is built from 16 residues. Germline V gene lookup returns CDR1 SGDLS and CDR2 YYNGEE. The CDR3 nucleotides are TGTGCCAGCAGCGTAGAAGTCGCTAGTAAGATCGGGGAGCTGTTTTTT. Translating it yields CASSVEVASKIGELFF. Full variable domain (rest looked up from reference TRBV9 and TRBJ2-2): DSGVTQTPKHLITATGQRVTLRCSPRSGDLSVYWYQQSLDQGLQFLIQYYNGEERAKGNILERFSAQQFPDLHSELNLSSLELGDSALYFCASSVEVASKIGELFFGEGSRLTVL.

The V call is TRBV6-5, the J call TRBJ2-5, with a weak D call TRBD2 (5 bases). There are 14 residues in the CDR3. Per the germline V gene, CDR1 is MNHEY and CDR2 is SVGAGI. V lost 7 bases to trimming and J lost 5 bases, with 17 bases between them. The CDR3 DNA sequence: TGTGCCAGCACCCGCCCGGGGTTAGGGGAGACCCAGTACTTC. Its protein is CASTRPGLGETQYF.

The CDR3 DNA is TGTGCCAGCTCACCACGGAAACAGGTCTCTGGAAACACCATATATTTT. Translated, it gives CASSPRKQVSGNTIYF. This chain links TRBV18 with TRBJ1-3; TRBD1 might be the D (5 bases). Trimming shortened V by 1 base and J by 0 bases, and 10 bases separated the two germline ends. Germline assignment: CDR1 KGHSH and CDR2 LQKENI. The CDR3 runs 16 residues.

CDR3: CASSSSPSTGELFF. As DNA, the CDR3 is TGTGCCAGCAGTTCCTCCCCATCCACCGGGGAGCTGTTTTTT. The chain has TRBV6-5 and TRBJ2-2; D unresolved. Deletions cut 4 bases from V and 4 bases from J, with 10 bases between. Per germline, CDR1 MNHEY and CDR2 SVGAGI. The CDR3 extends over 14 amino acids.

This clone was picked up a small number of times. The rearrangement links TRBV11-2 to TRBJ1-6; 7 bases fit TRBD1. The V and J ends lost 6 bases and 7 bases, in that order; junction bases with no gene match: 6. The germline V gene has CDR1 SGHAT and CDR2 FQNNGV. The CDR3 is 14 residues long. CDR3 amino acids: CASSYRGNNSPLHF. CDR3 in DNA: TGTGCCAGCAGTTACAGGGGTAACAATTCACCCCTCCACTTT.

The rearrangement links TRBV9 to TRBJ1-5; 12 positions match TRBD1. After removal of 4 bases from V and 3 bases from J, the junction contained 5 bases not matched to a gene. The CDR3 is made up of 16 amino acids. Germline-derived CDR1 and CDR2 are SGDLS and YYNGEE. Here the CDR3 reads CASSMGQGAINQPQHF. The CDR3 bases are TGTGCCAGCAGCATGGGACAGGGGGCTATCAATCAGCCCCAGCATTTT.

The V gene is TRBV4-1, the J gene TRBJ2-1; D possibly corresponds to TRBD2 (6 bases). Trimming took 2 bases from V and 7 from J, leaving 15 bases between them. The CDR3 runs to 15 residues. The germline V gene encodes CDR1 MGHRA and CDR2 YSYEKL. CDR3 bases: TGCGCCAGCAGCCAACCGGGACTTTCGAATAATGAGCAGTTCTTC. Its protein product is CASSQPGLSNNEQFF.

The CDR3 nucleotides read TGCGCCAGCAGCCAAGATAGTGTCAGGCCCTTAGACACTGAAGCTTTCTTT. It is translated as CASSQDSVRPLDTEAFF. J is TRBJ1-1 and V is TRBV4-1; no firm D call. The CDR3 has 17 residues. CDR1 and CDR2 (germline): MGHRA, YSYEKL. V was clipped by 0 bases and J by 3 bases, with 17 bases between them.

The chain couples TRBV28 to TRBJ1-2; possibly TRBD1 for D (5 bases). Germline V gene data show CDR1 as MDHEN and CDR2 as SYDVKM. The CDR3 is 13 residues long. V was pared by 6 bases and J by 2 bases, with 10 bases between. CDR3 protein: CASRSQENYGYTF. The DNA for the CDR3 is TGTGCCAGCAGATCACAGGAGAACTATGGCTACACCTTC.

This chain connects TRBV7-9 to TRBJ1-2; D unclear. V lost 3 bases, J lost 0 bases, and 11 bases lay in between. Germline-derived CDR1 and CDR2 are SEHNR and FQNEAQ (reference sequence). This CDR3 is built from 15 residues. As DNA, the CDR3 is TGTGCCAGCAGCTTCAGCGAGGCAGCTAACTATGGCTACACCTTC. Translation: CASSFSEAANYGYTF.

V gene TRBV19 combines with J gene TRBJ1-2; perhaps TRBD1 as D (6 bases). Germline V gene data show CDR1 as LNHDA and CDR2 as SQIVND (reference sequence). The CDR3 extends over 15 amino acids. Trimming shortened V by 4 bases and J by 4 bases, and 16 bases separated the two germline ends. CDR3 in DNA: TGTGCCAGTAGTAGTGCCAGGGGACACCTCTATGGCTACACCTTC. This sequence encodes CASSSARGHLYGYTF.

V usage is TRBV5-5 and J usage is TRBJ2-7; D might be TRBD2 (6 bases). The CDR3 consists of 15 residues. The germline V and J ends were trimmed by 0 bases and 0 bases, with 10 bases remaining between them. Germline V gene sequence: CDR1 SGHKS, CDR2 YYEKEE (reference sequence). The CDR3 region is CASSLGSGDSYEQYF. DNA of the CDR3: TGTGCCAGCAGCTTGGGCTCGGGGGACTCCTACGAGCAGTACTTC.

This clone appeared a single time. This chain connects TRBV7-7 to TRBJ2-5, with D uncertain. There are 14 residues in the CDR3. Germline V lookup: CDR1 SSHAT, CDR2 FNYEAQ (reference sequence). V was cut by 5 bases and J by 2 bases, with 12 bases left in between. The CDR3 DNA is TGTGCCAGCAGCCCCATCCGGTCTCAAGAGACCCAGTACTTC. This sequence encodes CASSPIRSQETQYF.

V is TRBV3-1 (or the pseudogene TRBV3-2) and J is TRBJ1-1; TRBD1 is a possible D gene (6 bases). Germline assignment: CDR1 LGHDT and CDR2 YNNKEL (reference sequence). Trimming took 4 bases from V and 1 from J, leaving 10 bases between them. The CDR3 has 14 amino acids. In nucleotides, the CDR3 is TGTGCCAGCAGCCCGGGACACGGGAACACTGAAGCTTTCTTT. This sequence encodes CASSPGHGNTEAFF.

This chain joins TRBV2 and TRBJ1-1; a possible D gene is TRBD1 (5 bases). Germline loops: CDR1 SNHLY, CDR2 FYNNEI. The V and J ends lost 1 base and 6 bases respectively, with 12 bases between them. This CDR3 contains 14 residues. In nucleotides, the CDR3 is TGTGCCAGCAGTGAAGACGGGGGGTGGTCTGAAGCTTTCTTT. This translates into CASSEDGGWSEAFF.

The chain has TRBV6-1 and TRBJ1-6; D uncertain. V was clipped by 1 base and J by 5 bases, with 15 bases between them. The CDR3 length is 17 residues. CDR1 is MNHNS, CDR2 SASEGT, per germline. CDR3 sequence reads: CASSEVAVRSDNSPLHF. The CDR3 region has the DNA TGTGCCAGCAGTGAAGTGGCGGTAAGGTCCGATAATTCACCCCTCCACTTT.

The rearrangement links TRBV6-5 to TRBJ2-4; D is perhaps TRBD1 (6 bases). The V gene's germline CDR1 is MNHEY and CDR2 SVGAGI. V shed 2 bases and J shed 11 bases, with 19 bases lying between them. This CDR3 contains 15 residues. CDR3 in DNA: TGTGCCAGCAGTTACCAGGGGCTCTTGGGGAGAGTTCAGTACTTC. Encoded protein: CASSYQGLLGRVQYF.

This rearrangement joins TRBV30 to TRBJ1-6; tentatively, D is TRBD1 (5 bases). The CDR3 runs 15 residues. CDR1 is GTSNPN and CDR2 is SVGIG in the germline V gene (reference sequence). V gave up 3 bases and J gave up 10 bases, with 19 bases separating them. The CDR3 DNA reads TGTGCCTGGAGGTTCGACGGGGGGATTGGGTCACCCCTCCACTTT. It codes for CAWRFDGGIGSPLHF.

The CDR3 here is CASSSGTGGWRQPQHF. The CDR3 coding sequence is TGTGCCAGCAGTTCCGGGACAGGGGGCTGGAGACAGCCCCAGCATTTT. The genes are TRBV6-5 and TRBJ1-5; 12 bases line up with TRBD1. Germline V lookup: CDR1 MNHEY, CDR2 SVGAGI. Unmatched junction bases numbered 8, after V lost 4 bases and J lost 7 bases. This CDR3 has 16 residues.

This clone was seen a few times. The chain uses TRBV6-5 and TRBJ1-5, with D unclear. V was cut by 5 bases and J by 0 bases, with 5 bases left in between. There are 13 residues in the CDR3. Per germline, CDR1 MNHEY and CDR2 SVGAGI. This chain's CDR3 is CASSPYSNQPQHF. The DNA of the CDR3 is TGTGCCAGCAGTCCTTATAGCAATCAGCCCCAGCATTTT.

The V call is TRBV18, the J call TRBJ1-1, with 7 nucleotides matching TRBD1. The CDR3 has 14 residues. Trimming took 6 bases from V and 5 from J; bases not matched to a gene: 9. Per germline, CDR1 KGHSH and CDR2 LQKENI. The CDR3 spells CASSQNRGETEAFF. For the CDR3, the DNA is TGTGCCAGCTCTCAAAACAGGGGAGAGACTGAAGCTTTCTTT.

The V and J genes are TRBV14 and TRBJ1-1; unclear D gene. The CDR3 loop spans 12 amino acids. V was shortened by 6 bases and J by 6 bases, with 11 bases between the two germline ends. Germline CDR1 SGHDN, CDR2 FVKESK. Here the CDR3 DNA reads TGTGCCAGCAGTACCCGGGGAGCTGAAGCTTTCTTT. Amino acid sequence: CASSTRGAEAFF. The full variable domain, with the rest looked up from reference TRBV14 and TRBJ1-1, is EAGVTQFPSHSVIEKGQTVTLRCDPISGHDNLYWYRRVMGKEIKFLLHFVKESKQDESGMPNNRFLAERTGGTYSTLKVQPAELEDSGVYFCASSTRGAEAFFGQGTRLTVV.

This clone was detected once. The chain recombines TRBV10-3 with TRBJ1-1, with D tentatively TRBD1 (5 bases). The CDR3 is made up of 15 amino acids. Per germline, CDR1 ENHRY and CDR2 SYGVKD. Trimming shortened V by 0 bases and J by 8 bases, and 16 bases separated the two germline ends. The CDR3, as DNA: TGTGCCATCAGTGAGTCGGGGCAGGGCCCGCGGGAAGCTTTCTTT. Amino acid sequence: CAISESGQGPREAFF.

The rearrangement links TRBV2 to TRBJ2-2, with TRBD2 as a possible D gene (6 bases). Trimming stripped 3 bases from V and 4 bases from J, with 18 bases between. The CDR3 sequence is 17 residues long. Germline V gives CDR1 SNHLY, CDR2 FYNNEI. The CDR3 DNA is TGTGCCAGCAGTGAGAAAGAGACTAGGTTCGTCACCGGGGAGCTGTTTTTT. Amino acids: CASSEKETRFVTGELFF. The variable domain in full, completed from reference TRBV2 and TRBJ2-2, reads EPEVTQTPSHQVTQMGQEVILRCVPISNHLYFYWYRQILGQKVEFLVSFYNNEISEKSEIFDDQFSVERPDGSNFTLKIRSTKLEDSAMYFCASSEKETRFVTGELFFGEGSRLTVL.

The genes are TRBV5-4 and TRBJ2-5; 10 bases line up with TRBD2. The V gene's germline CDR1 is SGHNT and CDR2 YYREEE (reference sequence). The CDR3 has 15 amino acids. J lost 2 bases, V lost 2 bases, and 3 bases had no gene match. This CDR3 is CASSLVAGGQETQYF. In DNA form, the CDR3 reads TGTGCCAGCAGCTTAGTAGCGGGGGGACAAGAGACCCAGTACTTC.